This record covers a single T cell receptor (beta chain). As yet, its antigen is unknown. This CDR3 has 16 amino acids. CDR1 is DFQATT and CDR2 is SNEGSKA in the germline V gene (reference sequence). Trimming at V came to 0 bases and at J to 7 bases, leaving 11 bases not matched to a gene. The sample comes from a study of T-cell reconstitution after alpha-beta-depleted transplantation in children. Study-level findings and limits: Expanded graft clones numbering several hundred reportedly gave rise to alpha-beta T cells about two months after transplant. Surviving thymic progenitors and recipient T cells were the source of high TCRbeta diversity at day 60 in some patients.

Unique molecular identifiers were used in preparing the TCRbeta library. MiXCR, applied by TCRdb to the PCR reads, yields one record per CDR3 protein. The sample yields hundreds of thousands of distinct CDR3 sequences, 20% to 30% seen once. The sequence derives from a female patient aged 2 to 10 who had a stem cell transplant for congenital amegakaryocytic thrombocytopenia, so the T cells may come from the graft donor. The sequenced sample was PBMCs, mostly from graft donor cells, obtained 360 days after TCRalphabeta/CD19-depleted stem cell transplant. V usage is TRBV20-1 and J usage is TRBJ2-2, with 7 bases matching TRBD1. This CDR3 is CSARDPLLPGGGELFF. The CDR3 DNA reads as TGCAGTGCTAGAGATCCCCTACTACCAGGGGGCGGGGAGCTGTTTTTT.